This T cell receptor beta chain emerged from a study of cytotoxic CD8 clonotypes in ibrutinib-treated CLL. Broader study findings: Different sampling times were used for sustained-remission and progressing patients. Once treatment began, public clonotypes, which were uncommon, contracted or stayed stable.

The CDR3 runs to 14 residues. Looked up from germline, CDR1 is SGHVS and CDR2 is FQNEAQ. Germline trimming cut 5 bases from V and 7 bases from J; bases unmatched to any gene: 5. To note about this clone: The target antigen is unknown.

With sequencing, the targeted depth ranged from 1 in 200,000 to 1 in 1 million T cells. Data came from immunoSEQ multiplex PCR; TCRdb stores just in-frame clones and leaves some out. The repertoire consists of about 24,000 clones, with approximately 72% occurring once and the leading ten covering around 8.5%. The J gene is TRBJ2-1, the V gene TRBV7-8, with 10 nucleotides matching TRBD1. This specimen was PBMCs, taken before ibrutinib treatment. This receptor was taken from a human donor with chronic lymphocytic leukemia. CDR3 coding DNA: TGTGCCAGCAGCCACCGGGACAGGGGTAATGAGCAGTTCTTC. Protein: CASSHRDRGNEQFF.